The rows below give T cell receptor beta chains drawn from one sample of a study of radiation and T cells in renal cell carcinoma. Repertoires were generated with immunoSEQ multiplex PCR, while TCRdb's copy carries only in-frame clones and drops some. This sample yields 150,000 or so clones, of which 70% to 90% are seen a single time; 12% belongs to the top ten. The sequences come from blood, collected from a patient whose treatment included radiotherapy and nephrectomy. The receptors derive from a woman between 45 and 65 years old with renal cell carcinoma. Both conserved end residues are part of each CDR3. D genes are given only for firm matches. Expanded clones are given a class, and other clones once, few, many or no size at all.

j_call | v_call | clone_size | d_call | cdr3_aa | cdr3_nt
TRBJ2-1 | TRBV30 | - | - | CAWSVPPGEQFF | TGTGCCTGGAGTGTACCCCCGGGTGAGCAGTTCTTC
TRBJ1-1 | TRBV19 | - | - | CASSAGWGTEAFF | TGTGCCAGTAGTGCGGGTTGGGGCACTGAAGCTTTCTTT
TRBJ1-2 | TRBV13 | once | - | CASGPGPANYGYTF | TGTGCCAGCGGACCGGGACCGGCTAACTATGGCTACACCTTC
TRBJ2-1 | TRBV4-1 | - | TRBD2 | CASTPGLDSYNEQFF | TGCGCCAGCACCCCGGGACTAGACTCCTACAATGAGCAGTTCTTC
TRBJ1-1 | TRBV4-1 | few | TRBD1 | CASSRTGVTGEAFF | TGCGCCAGCAGCCGAACAGGGGTTACTGGTGAAGCTTTCTTT
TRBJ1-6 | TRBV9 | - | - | CASSVYDYNSPLHF | TGTGCCAGCAGCGTATATGATTATAATTCACCCCTCCACTTT
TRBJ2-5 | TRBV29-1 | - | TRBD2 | CSTNVGGTAKTQYF | TGCAGCACAAATGTGGGGGGGACTGCGAAGACCCAGTACTTC
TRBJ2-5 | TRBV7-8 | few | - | CASKSETQYF | TGTGCCAGCAAGAGCGAGACCCAGTACTTC
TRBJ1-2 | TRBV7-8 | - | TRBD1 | CASSRDRNYGYTF | TGTGCCAGCAGCCGGGACAGAAACTATGGCTACACCTTC
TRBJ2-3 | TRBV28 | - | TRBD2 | CASSSILAGASSTDTQYF | TGTGCCAGCAGTTCTATTCTAGCGGGGGCCTCTAGCACAGATACGCAGTATTTT
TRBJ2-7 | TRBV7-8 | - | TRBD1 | CASSLRTGRSSYEQYF | TGTGCCAGCAGCTTAAGGACAGGGCGGAGCTCCTACGAGCAGTACTTC
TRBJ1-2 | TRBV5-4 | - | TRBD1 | CASRASDRAFYTF | TGTGCCAGCAGGGCGTCGGACAGGGCTTTCTACACCTTC
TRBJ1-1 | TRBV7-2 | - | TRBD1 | CASTRQGAVEAFF | TGTGCCAGCACCCGACAGGGGGCTGTTGAAGCTTTCTTT
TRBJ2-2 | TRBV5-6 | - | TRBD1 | CASSPRQGQRTGELFF | TGTGCCAGCAGCCCCCGACAGGGGCAAAGGACCGGGGAGCTGTTTTTT
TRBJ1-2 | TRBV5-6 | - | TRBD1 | CASSFGTGEVNYGYTF | TGTGCCAGCAGTTTCGGCACAGGGGAGGTTAACTATGGCTACACCTTC
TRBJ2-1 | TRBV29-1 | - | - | CSPLRLGSYNEQFF | TGCAGCCCCCTCCGCTTGGGTTCCTACAATGAGCAGTTCTTC
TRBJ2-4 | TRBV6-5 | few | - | CASSSGWGKGENIQYF | TGTGCCAGCAGTTCGGGATGGGGCAAGGGAGAAAACATTCAGTACTTC
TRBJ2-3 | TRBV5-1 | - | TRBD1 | CASSLEGAHFSTDTQYF | TGCGCCAGCAGCTTGGAGGGGGCTCACTTTAGCACAGATACGCAGTATTTT
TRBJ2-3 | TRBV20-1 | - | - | CSFEGTDTQYF | TGCAGTTTTGAGGGCACAGATACGCAGTATTTT
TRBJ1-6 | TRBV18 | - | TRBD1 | CASFQTGSPLHF | TGTGCCAGCTTCCAGACAGGGTCCCCGCTCCACTTT
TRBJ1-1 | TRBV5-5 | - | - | CASSLERGTEAFF | TGTGCCAGCAGCTTGGAGAGGGGCACTGAAGCTTTCTTT
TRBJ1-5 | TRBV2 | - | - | CASTGSGGNQPQHF | TGTGCCAGCACGGGGTCTGGGGGAAATCAGCCCCAGCATTTT
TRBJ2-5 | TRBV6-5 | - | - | CASSRTGRKGETQYF | TGTGCCAGCAGTAGGACGGGACGAAAGGGCGAGACCCAGTACTTC
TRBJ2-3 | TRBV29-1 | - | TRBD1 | CSVDRAGTDTQYF | TGCAGCGTGGACAGGGCGGGGACAGATACGCAGTATTTT
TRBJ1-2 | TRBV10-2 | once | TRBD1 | CASSERPGGILTRHGYTF | TGCGCCAGCAGTGAGCGGCCAGGGGGAATATTGACAAGACATGGCTACACCTTC
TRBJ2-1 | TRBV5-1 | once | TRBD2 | CASSFPSGGSYNEQFF | TGCGCCAGCAGCTTCCCTAGCGGGGGCTCCTACAATGAGCAGTTCTTC
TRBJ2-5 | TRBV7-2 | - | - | CASSYGETQYF | TGTGCCAGCAGTTACGGGGAGACCCAGTACTTC
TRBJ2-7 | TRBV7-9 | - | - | CASSSWSGTASYEQYF | TGTGCCAGCAGCTCATGGAGCGGGACAGCATCCTACGAGCAGTACTTC
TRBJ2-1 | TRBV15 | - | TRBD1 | CATSRVGTGNYNEQFF | TGTGCCACCAGCAGAGTGGGGACAGGGAACTACAATGAGCAGTTCTTC
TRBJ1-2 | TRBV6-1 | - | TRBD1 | CASSEAAQGAGYGYTF | TGTGCCAGCAGTGAAGCAGCACAGGGGGCTGGTTATGGCTACACCTTC
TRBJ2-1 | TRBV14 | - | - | CASSYMGSLSYNEQFF | TGTGCCAGCAGCTACATGGGGAGTCTTAGCTACAATGAGCAGTTCTTC
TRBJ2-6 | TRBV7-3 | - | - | CASSLDSSGANVLTF | TGTGCCAGCAGCTTGGATAGCTCTGGGGCCAACGTCCTGACTTTC
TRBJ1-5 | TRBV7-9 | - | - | CASNSLDQPQHF | TGTGCCAGCAATTCCTTGGATCAGCCCCAGCATTTT
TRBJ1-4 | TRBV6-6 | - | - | CASSSFNRGNEKLFF | TGTGCCAGCAGTTCCTTCAATCGAGGCAATGAAAAACTGTTTTTT
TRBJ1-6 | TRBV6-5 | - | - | CASSYGPDNSPLHF | TGTGCCAGCAGTTACGGGCCCGACAATTCACCCCTCCACTTT
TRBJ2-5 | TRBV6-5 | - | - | CASSYDSVGWETQYF | TGTGCCAGCAGTTACGACTCCGTGGGTTGGGAGACCCAGTACTTC
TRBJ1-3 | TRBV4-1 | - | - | CASSPQHSGNTIYF | TGCGCCAGCAGCCCCCAGCACTCTGGAAACACCATATATTTT
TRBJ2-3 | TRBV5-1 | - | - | CASSLVDTPTEGTQYF | TGCGCCAGCAGCTTGGTGGATACCCCCACGGAGGGTACGCAGTATTTT
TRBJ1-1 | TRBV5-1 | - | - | CASSLADTEAFF | TGCGCCAGCAGCTTGGCCGACACTGAAGCTTTCTTT
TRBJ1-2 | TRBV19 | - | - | CASSLELYGYTF | TGTGCCAGTAGTTTAGAACTCTATGGCTACACCTTC
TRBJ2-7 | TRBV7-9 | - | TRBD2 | CATKRGTSSYEQYF | TGTGCCACCAAGAGGGGGACTAGCTCCTACGAGCAGTACTTC
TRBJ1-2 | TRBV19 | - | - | CATTDGPANYGYTF | TGTGCCACTACGGACGGACCAGCTAACTATGGCTACACCTTC
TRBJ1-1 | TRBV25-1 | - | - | CASDRGGEDTEAFF | TGTGCCAGCGATAGGGGTGGAGAGGACACTGAAGCTTTCTTT
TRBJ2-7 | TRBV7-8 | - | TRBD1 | CASSSQDRRTGEQYF | TGTGCCAGCAGCAGCCAGGACAGGAGGACGGGGGAGCAGTACTTC
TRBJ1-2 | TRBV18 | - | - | CASSPRSGISYGYTF | TGTGCCAGCTCACCACGTTCAGGAATCAGCTATGGCTACACCTTC